This TCR beta chain was sequenced in a study of control samples from healthy donors and cancer patients. The germline V gene encodes CDR1 SNHLY and CDR2 FYNNEI. The CDR3 length is 11 residues. V was cut by 6 bases and J by 3 bases, with 6 bases left in between. Only in-frame clones appear in the TCRdb table, and some are missing; sequencing was by immunoSEQ multiplex PCR. The table records more than 100,000 clones, 75% to 95% of them present only once. This clone was counted between two and nine times. Sequenced material: blood. The receptor was derived from a man between 18 and 35 years old in good health. The genes are TRBV2 and TRBJ2-7; D not certain. The chain's CDR3 is CASRASYEQYF. As DNA, the CDR3 is TGTGCCAGCAGGGCTAGCTACGAGCAGTACTTC.